This section outlines one T cell receptor (beta chain) sequence together with its context. Its matching antigen is unknown. The CDR3 extends over 14 amino acids. V trimming: 1 base; J trimming: 6 bases; junction bases outside the gene matches: 2. Germline CDR1 and CDR2: MGHRA and YSYEKL. The entry originates in a study of T cell repertoires in cytomegalovirus infection. Overall study context: Based on public TCR beta signatures, there were indications of CMV infection and of a matching HLA type. Study findings and constraints: Using cumulative public TCR beta family frequency, the authors identified those who carried CMV together with the relevant HLA. The response measured ex vivo was dominated by TCR beta clonotypes (HLA-C-restricted and CMV-specific).

One entry per CDR3 protein results from TCRdb running MiXCR on the reads. The repertoire holds fewer than 300,000 distinct CDR3 sequences, with roughly 25% as singletons. J is TRBJ2-7 and V is TRBV4-1; 11 bases align to TRBD2. What was sequenced was PBMCs. This clonotype was sampled from a human donor in good health (CMV status not recorded). Some clones in this sample may be carry-over from other donors' samples. The CDR3 DNA reads TGCGCCAGCAGCCAAGGACTAGCGGGAAGCGAGCAGTACTTC. Protein sequence: CASSQGLAGSEQYF.